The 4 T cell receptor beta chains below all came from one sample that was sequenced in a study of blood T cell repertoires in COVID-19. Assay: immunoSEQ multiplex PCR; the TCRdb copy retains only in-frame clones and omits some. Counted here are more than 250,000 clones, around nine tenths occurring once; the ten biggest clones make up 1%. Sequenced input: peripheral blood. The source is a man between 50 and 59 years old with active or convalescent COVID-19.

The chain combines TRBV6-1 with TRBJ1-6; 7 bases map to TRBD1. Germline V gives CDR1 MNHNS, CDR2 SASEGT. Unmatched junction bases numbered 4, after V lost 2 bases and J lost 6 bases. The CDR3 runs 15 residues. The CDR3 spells CASSEQGQSNSPLHF. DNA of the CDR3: TGTGCCAGCAGTGAACAGGGACAGAGTAATTCACCCCTCCACTTT.

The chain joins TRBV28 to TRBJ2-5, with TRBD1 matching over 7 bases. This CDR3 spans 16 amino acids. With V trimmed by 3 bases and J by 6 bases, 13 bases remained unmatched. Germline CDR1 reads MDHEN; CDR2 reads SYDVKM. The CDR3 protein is CASSFGQVQVAKTQYF. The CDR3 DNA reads TGTGCCAGCAGTTTCGGACAGGTACAAGTGGCGAAGACCCAGTACTTC. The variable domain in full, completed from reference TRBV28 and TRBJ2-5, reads DVKVTQSSRYLVKRTGEKVFLECVQDMDHENMFWYRQDPGLGLRLIYFSYDVKMKEKGDIPEGYSVSREKKERFSLILESASTNQTSMYLCASSFGQVQVAKTQYFGPGTRLLVL.

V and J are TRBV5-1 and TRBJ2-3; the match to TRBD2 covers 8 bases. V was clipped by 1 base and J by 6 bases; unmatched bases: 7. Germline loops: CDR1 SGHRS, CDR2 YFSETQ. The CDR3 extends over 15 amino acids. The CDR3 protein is CASSLQPGGTDTQYF. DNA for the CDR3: TGCGCCAGCAGCTTGCAACCGGGAGGGACGGATACGCAGTATTTT.

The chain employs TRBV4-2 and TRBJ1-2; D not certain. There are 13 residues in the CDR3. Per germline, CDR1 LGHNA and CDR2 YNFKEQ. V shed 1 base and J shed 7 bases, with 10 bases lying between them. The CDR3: CASSQVREGGYTF. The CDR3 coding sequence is TGTGCCAGCAGCCAAGTAAGGGAGGGTGGCTACACCTTC.